This TCR beta chain emerged from a study of T cell responses to AZD1222 COVID-19 vaccine. Study outcomes and limitations: Most donors were white British and more were female, and clonal diversity was possibly underestimated. The peak T cell response came first, and repertoires were sampled only after it. Baseline serology detected seropositivity in only 5 or 6 AZD1222 recipients. Nearly half of spike-specific TCRs reportedly go after variant regions that carry no mutations.

In regard to this clone: Its antigen is not known.

Measured with immunoSEQ multiplex PCR; TCRdb has only the in-frame clones, and not every one. This sample has 110,000 or so clones, with approximately 88% found just once. V was pared by 4 bases and J by 2 bases, with 12 bases between. The CDR3 is 15 amino acids. CDR1 LGHDT and CDR2 YNNKEL come from the germline V gene (reference sequence). The specimen was peripheral blood, collected 28 days after the second AZD1222 dose. V gene TRBV3-1 (or the pseudogene TRBV3-2) combines with J gene TRBJ1-3; tentatively, D is TRBD1 (5 bases). The sequence came from an adult who received the AZD1222 COVID-19 vaccine. The CDR3 nucleotides are TGTGCCAGCAGCCCAGGGAAGAGCACTGGAAACACCATATATTTT. Translation gives CASSPGKSTGNTIYF.